The 28 T cell receptor beta chains below come from one sample, sequenced in a study of blood T cell repertoires in COVID-19. Sequencing was performed with immunoSEQ multiplex PCR; in TCRdb, only in-frame clones are kept and a portion is missing. The repertoire includes about 71,000 clones, 82% of them detected once, and around 13% sits in the top ten. The specimen was peripheral blood. All receptors come from a woman older than 75 with acute or convalescent COVID-19.

The CDR3 coding sequence is TGTGCCAGCTCACCAGGGTTTGGGGGACAGGGATATAGCCGGAATCAGCCCCAGCATTTT. It specifies CASSPGFGGQGYSRNQPQHF. This chain joins TRBV18 and TRBJ1-5, with 9 nucleotides matching TRBD1. The junction had 18 bases not matched to a gene; V was cut back by 2 bases and J by 4 bases. This CDR3 contains 20 residues. Germline assignment: CDR1 KGHSH and CDR2 LQKENI.

The chain has TRBV19 and TRBJ2-4; tentatively, D is TRBD1 (7 bases). Trimming pared 6 bases from V and 2 bases from J, leaving 17 bases between. Germline CDR1 LNHDA, CDR2 SQIVND (reference sequence). The CDR3 covers 16 residues. The CDR3: CASRPRGRETKNIQYF. For the CDR3, the DNA is TGTGCCAGTAGGCCGAGGGGGCGGGAAACCAAAAACATTCAGTACTTC.

The chain joins TRBV5-1 to TRBJ1-3; the match to TRBD1 covers 8 bases. The CDR3 length is 15 residues. Germline V gene sequence: CDR1 SGHRS, CDR2 YFSETQ. With 4 bases clipped from V and 0 bases from J, the junction kept 3 bases outside the gene matches. Here the CDR3 DNA reads TGCGCCAGCAGCCAGGACAGGGCCTCTGGAAACACCATATATTTT. Amino acid sequence: CASSQDRASGNTIYF.

The chain employs TRBV14 and TRBJ2-3, with 11 bases lining up with TRBD2. This CDR3 contains 15 residues. The J segment lost 3 bases and the V segment lost 4 bases, leaving 3 bases of the junction unmatched. CDR1 and CDR2 (germline): SGHDN, FVKESK. Here the CDR3 DNA reads TGTGCCAGCAGCCTCAGACTAGCGGGGACAGATACGCAGTATTTT. Translated: CASSLRLAGTDTQYF.

This chain links TRBV25-1 with TRBJ2-2; 13 nucleotides agree with TRBD2. This CDR3 region has 16 residues. The germline V gene encodes CDR1 MGHDK and CDR2 SYGVNS. The V segment lost 1 base and the J segment 5 bases; nucleotides outside the gene matches: 1. This CDR3 reads CASSEWGLAGTGELFF. The DNA for the CDR3 is TGTGCCAGCAGTGAATGGGGACTAGCGGGAACCGGGGAGCTGTTTTTT.

The rearrangement uses TRBV6-5 and TRBJ2-3; possible D gene TRBD2, 7 bases. The CDR3 runs 15 residues. CDR1 and CDR2 (germline): MNHEY, SVGAGI. V was cut by 6 bases and J by 1 base, with 14 bases left in between. The CDR3 DNA reads TGTGCCAGCAGGAGGGGGGGCAGAGGCACAGATACGCAGTATTTT. Translation: CASRRGGRGTDTQYF.

This chain connects TRBV9 to TRBJ2-1; tentative D call: TRBD2 (6 bases). CDR1 SGDLS and CDR2 YYNGEE come from the germline V gene. The CDR3 has 14 residues. V was trimmed by 0 bases and J by 8 bases, leaving 12 bases between them. As DNA, the CDR3 is TGTGCCAGCAGCGTAGTGGGGGGAGGATATGAGCAGTTCTTC. It is translated as CASSVVGGGYEQFF.

The chain recombines TRBV4-3 with TRBJ1-5, with D perhaps matching TRBD1 (6 bases). The V end was cut by 0 bases, the J end by 0 bases, with 12 bases between. The germline CDR1 and CDR2 sequences are LGHNA and YSLEER. The CDR3 consists of 17 residues. The CDR3 coding sequence is TGCGCCAGCAGCCAAGATCCCGGGACAATTAGCAATCAGCCCCAGCATTTT. Its protein is CASSQDPGTISNQPQHF.

This sequence joins TRBV5-4 and TRBJ2-2; TRBD2 matches 10 bases. V trimming: 3 bases; J trimming: 4 bases; junction bases outside the gene matches: 3. Germline lookup yields CDR1 SGHNT and CDR2 YYREEE (reference sequence). CDR3 length: 15 residues. CDR3: CASSSSGSGTGELFF. As DNA, the CDR3 is TGTGCCAGCAGCTCTAGCGGGAGTGGCACCGGGGAGCTGTTTTTT.

This chain uses TRBV6-5 with TRBJ2-2, with 8 bases lining up with TRBD1. The junction had 9 bases not matched to a gene; V was cut back by 8 bases and J by 4 bases. The length of the CDR3 is 15 residues. CDR1 and CDR2 (germline): MNHEY, SVGAGI. The chain's CDR3 is CASRPQGARTGELFF. In DNA form, the CDR3 reads TGTGCCAGCCGTCCGCAGGGGGCGCGCACCGGGGAGCTGTTTTTT.

In this sample, this clone turned up a few times. The rearrangement uses TRBV11-2 and TRBJ2-1; 13 positions match TRBD2. The CDR3 loop spans 16 amino acids. With 4 bases clipped from V and 4 bases from J, the junction kept 4 bases outside the gene matches. CDR1 is SGHAT and CDR2 is FQNNGV in the germline V gene. The CDR3 nucleotides are TGTGCCAGCAGCTCAAAGACTAGCGGGAGGTACAATGAGCAGTTCTTC. Its protein product is CASSSKTSGRYNEQFF.

The chain links TRBV6-5 to TRBJ2-1, with 7 bases identical to TRBD2. The V gene's germline CDR1 is MNHEY and CDR2 SVGAGI. After removal of 4 bases from V and 0 bases from J, the junction contained 6 bases not matched to a gene. This CDR3 spans 16 amino acids. Here the CDR3 reads CASSSLTSRSYNEQFF. The CDR3 DNA is TGTGCCAGCAGTTCCCTGACTAGCCGCTCCTACAATGAGCAGTTCTTC.

This chain uses TRBV3-1 (or the pseudogene TRBV3-2) with TRBJ2-2, with unresolved D. The CDR3 has 15 residues. CDR1 is LGHDT, CDR2 YNNKEL, per germline (reference sequence). V was cut by 4 bases and J by 5 bases, with 14 bases left in between. The CDR3 is CASSPRSGLTGELFF. CDR3 sequence (DNA): TGTGCCAGCAGCCCGCGCTCAGGCTTGACCGGGGAGCTGTTTTTT.

The chain combines TRBV4-1 with TRBJ2-3; D may be TRBD2 (5 bases). The CDR3 is 13 amino acids. CDR1 is MGHRA and CDR2 is YSYEKL in the germline V gene. V was clipped by 4 bases and J by 5 bases, with 10 bases between them. The CDR3 loop reads CASSRGLGDTQYF. As DNA, the CDR3 is TGCGCCAGCAGCCGAGGGCTTGGAGATACGCAGTATTTT.

The gene calls are TRBV7-9 and TRBJ1-5; D is unclear. Germline V gene sequence: CDR1 SEHNR, CDR2 FQNEAQ (reference sequence). The CDR3 extends over 16 amino acids. Trimming left V 4 bases short and J 5 bases short, with 18 bases between. This chain's CDR3 is CASSSDHEGKDQPQHF. CDR3 coding DNA: TGTGCCAGCAGCTCCGACCACGAGGGCAAAGATCAGCCCCAGCATTTT.

The sample holds one count of this clone. V is TRBV5-4 and J is TRBJ2-6; possible D gene TRBD1, 6 bases. The CDR3 has 16 residues. In germline, CDR1 is SGHNT, CDR2 YYREEE (reference sequence). Trimming took 4 bases from V and 4 from J, leaving 15 bases between them. This chain's CDR3 is CASSPPTGNGANVLTF. The CDR3 DNA reads as TGTGCCAGCAGCCCTCCAACAGGGAACGGGGCCAACGTCCTGACTTTC.

CDR3 in DNA: TGTGCCAGCAGCTCCGACAGGGGATACGGCTACGAGCAGTACTTC. Protein sequence: CASSSDRGYGYEQYF. The rearrangement uses TRBV7-9 and TRBJ2-7, with 8 bases fitting TRBD1. Germline-derived CDR1 and CDR2 are SEHNR and FQNEAQ (reference sequence). CDR3 length: 15 amino acids. After removal of 4 bases from V and 3 bases from J, the junction contained 8 bases not matched to a gene.

The chain uses TRBV5-1 and TRBJ2-1, with 7 bases lining up with TRBD1. The CDR3 is 15 residues long. From germline, CDR1 is SGHRS and CDR2 YFSETQ. Germline trimming cut 2 bases from V and 6 bases from J; bases unmatched to any gene: 8. The CDR3 protein is CASSFDRAPSNEQFF. The CDR3 nucleotides are TGCGCCAGCAGCTTCGACAGGGCCCCATCCAATGAGCAGTTCTTC.

This clone was recorded once. V usage is TRBV6-1 and J usage is TRBJ2-7; D might be TRBD2 (5 bases). The CDR3 length is 15 residues. The germline V gene encodes CDR1 MNHNS and CDR2 SASEGT. Trimming removed 2 bases at V and 2 bases at J, with 13 bases between. The CDR3 region is CASSEFGVPPYEQYF. The CDR3 nucleotides read TGTGCCAGCAGTGAATTCGGGGTCCCACCCTACGAGCAGTACTTC.

The chain combines TRBV19 with TRBJ1-2; TRBD1 agrees at 8 bases. This CDR3 comprises 14 residues. Germline lookup yields CDR1 LNHDA and CDR2 SQIVND (reference sequence). The V segment lost 4 bases and the J segment 5 bases; nucleotides outside the gene matches: 6. As DNA, the CDR3 is TGTGCCAGTAGTAATCCAGGGGGCGGTTATGGCTACACCTTC. This translates into CASSNPGGGYGYTF.

The chain has TRBV11-2 and TRBJ2-2; 7 bases line up with TRBD1. The germline gives CDR1 SGHAT, CDR2 FQNNGV. This CDR3 spans 16 amino acids. With 2 bases clipped from V and 5 bases from J, the junction kept 8 bases outside the gene matches. The CDR3 sequence: CASSLRTGVETGELFF. CDR3 sequence (DNA): TGTGCCAGCAGCTTAAGGACAGGAGTAGAAACCGGGGAGCTGTTTTTT.

The V gene is TRBV12-3 or TRBV12-4, the J gene TRBJ1-1; TRBD1 matches 7 bases. V trimming: 7 bases; J trimming: 5 bases; junction bases outside the gene matches: 7. There are 13 residues in the CDR3. The CDR3 is CASIRGFGTEAFF. CDR3 nucleotide sequence: TGTGCCAGCATCAGGGGGTTTGGGACTGAAGCTTTCTTT.

The chain joins TRBV5-4 to TRBJ1-1, with TRBD1 matching over 10 bases. Germline V CDR1 and CDR2: SGHNT, YYREEE (reference sequence). The ends lost 4 bases at V and 11 bases at J; junction bases unmatched: 11. This CDR3 is built from 14 residues. CDR3 loop: CASSPTGGAIRAFF. In DNA, the CDR3 is TGTGCCAGCAGCCCGACAGGGGGCGCGATAAGGGCTTTCTTT.

The CDR3, as DNA: TGTGCCAGCAGCGACCCCGGAGCGGCAGGAAACACCATATATTTT. The encoded protein is CASSDPGAAGNTIYF. The chain has TRBV9 and TRBJ1-3; D unclear. Per germline, CDR1 SGDLS and CDR2 YYNGEE. CDR3 length: 15 residues. With 3 bases removed from V and 4 bases from J, the gap between germline ends came to 14 bases.

The V and J genes are TRBV29-1 and TRBJ2-7; 8 bases fit TRBD1. The CDR3 is 13 residues long. The V gene's germline CDR1 is SQVTM and CDR2 ANQGSEA. With V trimmed by 3 bases and J by 0 bases, 1 base remained unmatched. The DNA of the CDR3 is TGCAGCGTTGACGGACAGGGCTCCTACGAGCAGTACTTC. Translated, it gives CSVDGQGSYEQYF.

CDR3 coding DNA: TGTGCCAGCAGCTCGGGAGAGGGAGCAGGCAATCAGCCCCAGCATTTT. Translation: CASSSGEGAGNQPQHF. The chain recombines TRBV13 with TRBJ1-5; D remains ambiguous. The V gene lost 4 bases and the J gene lost 2 bases, with 15 bases spanning the gap. The CDR3 contains 16 residues. CDR1 and CDR2 from the germline V gene are PRHDT and FYEKMQ (reference sequence).

J is TRBJ1-1 and V is TRBV5-1; 8 bases are a match to TRBD1. The CDR3 has 13 amino acids. From germline, CDR1 is SGHRS and CDR2 YFSETQ. J gave up 0 bases and V 5 bases, and 0 bases lay outside the gene matches. The CDR3 DNA reads as TGCGCCAGCAGGGACAGGGTGAACACTGAAGCTTTCTTT. Translating gives CASRDRVNTEAFF.

The chain joins TRBV19 to TRBJ2-2; 7 nucleotides line up with TRBD1. Germline values: CDR1 LNHDA, CDR2 SQIVND (reference sequence). Trimming took 2 bases from V and 4 from J; bases not matched to a gene: 4. This CDR3 spans 15 amino acids. The CDR3 DNA reads as TGTGCCAGTAGTATAAGTCAGGGGGTCACCGGGGAGCTGTTTTTT. The encoded protein is CASSISQGVTGELFF.